This TCR beta chain came from a study of shared clonotypes between healthy human individuals. Study-level background: Two female and a few male donors aged 18 to 49 were enrolled.

CD45RO-negative CD8 cells positively selected for CCR7 made up the naive population, which excluded terminally differentiated effector memory CD45RA+ cells. The study drew its donors from healthy HIV-negative adults without recent acute infections or vaccinations. This clone was found a few times. Its target is unknown. Distinct nucleotide sequences in the sample also encode this CDR3. Repertoires were generated with immunoSEQ multiplex PCR, while TCRdb's copy carries only in-frame clones and drops some. The sample includes 1.5 million to 2.5 million clones, about 95% of them seen just once. Trimming cost V 1 base and J 2 bases; bases outside gene matches: 3. Per germline, CDR1 MGHRA and CDR2 YSYEKL. This CDR3 comprises 15 residues. Whole-study findings and limits: What rarefaction showed was incomplete sorted-subset sequencing despite large depth. Non-shared clonotypes showed lower generation probabilities than clonotypes common to all four donors.

Sequencing input: naive CD8+ T cells sorted from blood. The chain recombines TRBV4-1 with TRBJ2-7; 9 bases map to TRBD2. The clonotype comes from a man younger than 35 in good health. The CDR3 is CASSQVPSGTYEQYF. CDR3 DNA: TGCGCCAGCAGCCAAGTGCCTAGCGGGACCTACGAGCAGTACTTC.